The 18 T cell receptor beta chains given below trace back to one sample, sequenced in a study of T cell repertoires in cytomegalovirus infection. TCRdb re-analysed the reads in MiXCR, keeping a single row per CDR3 protein. The table has fewer than 1,000,000 distinct CDR3 sequences, about a third seen once. These receptors have no identified antigens. Sequenced here: cultured CD8+ T cells from PBMCs, sampled from culture after CMV antigen stimulation. These receptors were taken from a human donor in good health (CMV status not recorded). Some clones in this sample may be carry-over from other donors' samples.

At least ten counts were recorded for this clonotype. The chain carries TRBV7-6 and TRBJ2-3; D may be TRBD2 (5 bases). Looked up from germline, CDR1 is SGHVS and CDR2 is FNYEAQ. Between the trimmed V and J ends, which lost 1 base and 11 bases, there was a span of 19 bases. This CDR3 is 15 amino acids long. Here the CDR3 reads CASSLGQPAGMGQYF. CDR3 coding DNA: TGTGCCAGCAGCTTAGGACAACCCGCCGGGATGGGGCAGTATTTT.

As regards this clonotype: The junction departs from germline at one end; a sequencing error may be responsible. The gene calls are TRBV12-3 or TRBV12-4 and TRBJ2-1; 11 nucleotides agree with TRBD2. This CDR3 contains 17 residues. The CDR3 is CASSWTLAGGVYNKQFF. For the CDR3, the DNA is TGTGCCAGCAGTTGGACCCTAGCGGGGGGTGTCTACAATAAGCAGTTCTTC.

The rearrangement joins TRBV10-1 to TRBJ1-2; D ambiguous. Germline CDR1 reads WNHNN; CDR2 reads SYGVQD (reference sequence). V lost 2 bases to trimming and J lost 4 bases, with 8 bases between them. The CDR3 totals 13 residues. Written as DNA, the CDR3 is TGCGCCAGCAGTGAGGGCAAACCCTATGGCTACACCTTC. It yields the protein CASSEGKPYGYTF.

The genes are TRBV15 and TRBJ1-4; D remains ambiguous. The V end lost 1 base, the J end lost 3 bases, and 3 bases lay between the germline ends. Germline V gene sequence: CDR1 LNHNV, CDR2 YYDKDF (reference sequence). CDR3 size: 13 residues. For the CDR3, the DNA is TGTGCCACCAGCAGAGGGCCTAATGAAAAACTGTTTTTT. This codes for CATSRGPNEKLFF. The variable domain in full, with the rest retrieved from reference TRBV15 and TRBJ1-4, is DAMVIQNPRYQVTQFGKPVTLSCSQTLNHNVMYWYQQKSSQAPKLLFHYYDKDFNNEADTPDNFQSRRPNTSFCFLDIRSPGLGDTAMYLCATSRGPNEKLFFGSGTQLSVL.

The chain employs TRBV4-1 and TRBJ1-5; D unclear. Trimming pared 1 base from V and 0 bases from J, leaving 7 bases between. This CDR3 has 15 amino acids. From germline, CDR1 is MGHRA and CDR2 YSYEKL. The CDR3 sequence: CASSQGVASNQPQHF. Here the CDR3 DNA reads TGCGCCAGCAGCCAAGGAGTCGCTAGCAATCAGCCCCAGCATTTT.

This clonotype has ten or more counts. The chain recombines TRBV7-2 with TRBJ1-2; D possibly corresponds to TRBD1 (6 bases). The V gene lost 5 bases and the J gene lost 8 bases, with 18 bases spanning the gap. This CDR3 is 14 amino acids long. The germline gives CDR1 SGHTA, CDR2 FQGNSA. The CDR3 is CASSPTGPQYGYTF. CDR3 DNA: TGTGCCAGCAGCCCTACAGGGCCGCAGTACGGCTACACCTTC.

A few counts support this clonotype. This sequence joins TRBV5-1 and TRBJ1-5; 8 nucleotides line up with TRBD1. Trimming cost V 3 bases and J 2 bases; bases outside gene matches: 4. Germline CDR1 is SGHRS and CDR2 is YFSETQ. This CDR3 region has 15 residues. The CDR3 protein is CASSSTGAGNQPQHF. CDR3 in DNA: TGCGCCAGCAGCTCGACAGGGGCGGGCAATCAGCCCCAGCATTTT.

The chain is built from TRBV2 and TRBJ2-3; D possibly uses TRBD1 or TRBD2 (5 bases each). Germline V CDR1 and CDR2: SNHLY, FYNNEI. V was clipped by 6 bases and J by 0 bases, with 16 bases between them. The CDR3 extends over 16 amino acids. The CDR3 loop is CASRGDPPTSTDTQYF. The CDR3 DNA follows: TGTGCCAGCAGAGGGGACCCCCCGACAAGCACAGATACGCAGTATTTT.

This clonotype was observed at least ten times. This chain links TRBV12-3 or TRBV12-4 with TRBJ2-5, with TRBD2 identical over 8 bases. V gave up 4 bases and J gave up 4 bases; unmatched junction bases: 11. The CDR3 covers 16 residues. CDR3 in amino acids: CASSSPKRGSRETQYF. The CDR3 nucleotides are TGTGCCAGCAGTTCTCCCAAGCGGGGGTCAAGAGAGACCCAGTACTTC.

This clonotype was counted ten times or more. The chain links TRBV7-6 to TRBJ2-5; TRBD2 aligns across 12 bases. The V and J ends lost 5 bases and 3 bases, in that order; junction bases with no gene match: 7. Germline lookup yields CDR1 SGHVS and CDR2 FNYEAQ. The CDR3 is 16 amino acids. CDR3 protein: CASSPPASGGEETQYF. CDR3 coding DNA: TGTGCCAGCAGCCCCCCGGCTAGCGGGGGGGAAGAGACCCAGTACTTC.

V is TRBV6-2 or TRBV6-3 and J is TRBJ2-7; 7 bases are shared with TRBD1. CDR3 length equals 14 residues. V lost 6 bases, J lost 4 bases, and 9 bases stayed unmatched. The V gene's germline CDR1 is MNHEY and CDR2 SVGEGT. The CDR3 sequence is CASSRTSQGYEQYV. DNA for the CDR3: TGTGCCAGCAGCAGGACATCACAGGGGTACGAGCAGTACGTC.

The genes are TRBV2 and TRBJ2-7; no reliable D call. The germline gives CDR1 SNHLY, CDR2 FYNNEI. The CDR3 spans 15 residues. V lost 8 bases to trimming and J lost 0 bases, with 17 bases between them. The CDR3 DNA reads TGTGCCAGCCAAGAGGTCTTCCAAAGCTCCTACGAGCAGTACTTC. Protein: CASQEVFQSSYEQYF. Full variable domain (outside the CDR3, taken from reference TRBV2 and TRBJ2-7): EPEVTQTPSHQVTQMGQEVILRCVPISNHLYFYWYRQILGQKVEFLVSFYNNEISEKSEIFDDQFSVERPDGSNFTLKIRSTKLEDSAMYFCASQEVFQSSYEQYFGPGTRLTVT.

The J gene is TRBJ1-1, the V gene TRBV7-9; 7 bases align to TRBD1. The V and J ends lost 4 bases and 0 bases, in that order; junction bases with no gene match: 11. The germline V gene has CDR1 SEHNR and CDR2 FQNEAQ (reference sequence). The length of the CDR3 is 17 residues. The CDR3 region has the DNA TGTGCCAGCAGCTACGGGACAGAGCCAGTCATGAACACTGAAGCTTTCTTT. Protein: CASSYGTEPVMNTEAFF.

The chain links TRBV4-1 to TRBJ2-5; 8 bases agree with TRBD2. Germline V gives CDR1 MGHRA, CDR2 YSYEKL. This CDR3 contains 15 residues. J gave up 7 bases and V 1 base, and 8 bases lay outside the gene matches. The CDR3 is CASSQVAGGAGTQYF. CDR3 coding DNA: TGCGCCAGCAGCCAAGTCGCCGGGGGGGCTGGGACCCAGTACTTC.

About this clonotype: Germline and junction disagree at one end, which may indicate a read error. The chain couples TRBV28 to TRBJ1-2; D is undetermined. The CDR3 runs 14 residues. CDR1 MDHEN and CDR2 SYDVKM come from the germline V gene. As DNA, the CDR3 is TGTGCCAGCAGATCCGAAGATTCCTCCAGAGATTCCTCCTTC. Translation: CASRSEDSSRDSSF.

The CDR3 nucleotides are TGTGCCAGCAGCATCTTCGGGGGGATCGATTCGAGGGGCTACACCTTC. As protein: CASSIFGGIDSRGYTF. The V gene is TRBV6-1, the J gene TRBJ1-2; TRBD1 might be the D (5 bases). The CDR3 contains 16 residues. CDR1 is MNHNS and CDR2 is SASEGT in the germline V gene. With 6 bases removed from V and 8 bases from J, the gap between germline ends came to 25 bases.

The sample holds a few counts of this clonotype. V gene TRBV7-9 combines with J gene TRBJ2-7, with D perhaps TRBD1 (6 bases). The germline gives CDR1 SEHNR, CDR2 FQNEAQ (reference sequence). With 5 bases removed from V and 2 bases from J, the gap between germline ends came to 13 bases. CDR3 length: 14 residues. The CDR3 region is CASSQTGSPYEQYV. The CDR3 DNA reads as TGTGCCAGCAGCCAGACAGGCTCTCCCTACGAGCAGTACGTC.

The V and J genes are TRBV7-4 and TRBJ2-1; 8 bases align to TRBD1. CDR1 is SGHVT and CDR2 is SQSDAQ in the germline V gene. This CDR3 has 15 residues. V gave up 8 bases and J gave up 2 bases; unmatched junction bases: 8. Here the CDR3 reads CASSQGAGTYNEQFF. The CDR3 DNA follows: TGTGCCAGCTCTCAGGGGGCAGGGACCTACAATGAGCAGTTCTTC.